The rows below give T cell receptor beta chains drawn from one sample of a study of cytomegalovirus exposure and HLA in healthy donors. Assay used: immunoSEQ multiplex PCR; TCRdb lists only in-frame clones, some missing. The table lists 90,000 to 150,000 clones, approximately 78% of them singletons. What was sequenced was PBMCs. These receptors originate from a woman aged 25 to 39 in good health and CMV-seropositive. Both conserved end residues are part of each CDR3. A D gene is named only where the DNA matches it firmly. Rows give clone size only sometimes, using once, few, many, or a class for an expanded clone.

TRBV5-1	-	TRBJ1-4	-	TGCGCCAGCAGTTGGGAGGGGAGAATGAGTGAAAAACTGTTTTTT	CASSWEGRMSEKLFF
TRBV7-9	TRBD1	TRBJ2-7	-	TGTGCCAGCAGCATGGGACAGGGTCCGGACGAGCAGTACTTC	CASSMGQGPDEQYF
TRBV5-1	TRBD1	TRBJ2-2	-	TGCGCCAGCAGCTTGGGCGACAGGGGGACCGGGGAGCTGTTTTTT	CASSLGDRGTGELFF
TRBV25-1	TRBD1	TRBJ1-1	-	TGTGCCAGCAGTGAGACGGTCAGGGGGTTTACTGAAGCTTTCTTT	CASSETVRGFTEAFF
TRBV10-1	-	TRBJ1-5	-	TGCGCCAGCAAAGTATTGACTCATAGCAATCAGCCCCAGCATTTT	CASKVLTHSNQPQHF
TRBV5-5	TRBD2	TRBJ2-5	few	TGTGCCAGCAGCAGGAGCGGGGGGTGGTTGGAGACCCAGTACTTC	CASSRSGGWLETQYF
TRBV19	TRBD1	TRBJ1-4	few	TGTGCCAGTAGCCCTACAGGGGGCGCAACTAATGAAAAACTGTTTTTT	CASSPTGGATNEKLFF
TRBV5-6	-	TRBJ1-2	-	TGTGCCAGCAGCTTACTACTTGACGGCTACACCTTC	CASSLLLDGYTF
TRBV7-9	-	TRBJ2-3	-	TGTGCCAGCAGCTTAGGAGGTCAGGGATTAACAGATACGCAGTATTTT	CASSLGGQGLTDTQYF
TRBV5-1	-	TRBJ2-3	-	TGCGCCAGCAGCTTGAATTCAGGTGCTAGCACAGATACGCAGTATTTT	CASSLNSGASTDTQYF
TRBV1	-	TRBJ2-7	-	TGCACCAGCAGCCAAGCCGGGACAGGGAACGAGCAGTACTTC	CTSSQAGTGNEQYF
TRBV7-9	-	TRBJ2-7	-	TGTGCCAGCAGTAGGAGGGATGCATGGGAGCAGTACTTC	CASSRRDAWEQYF
TRBV15	TRBD2	TRBJ2-7	few	TGTGCCACCAGCAGAGATCCCTTCCGGGAGGCTTCGCAAGTGTACTTC	CATSRDPFREASQVYF
TRBV14	-	TRBJ2-5	-	TGTGCCAGCAGCCAAGATGATTACAGGGTGCGAGAGACCCAGTACTTC	CASSQDDYRVRETQYF
TRBV28	-	TRBJ2-1	few	TGTGCCAGCAGTTTTGAGCTGAGCTCCTACAATGAGCAGTTCTTC	CASSFELSSYNEQFF
TRBV7-2	TRBD2	TRBJ2-1	-	TGTGCCAGCAGCTTAGGTCATAGCGGGGGGGCTCTTATCCATGAGCAGTTCTTC	CASSLGHSGGALIHEQFF
TRBV4-3	-	TRBJ2-5	few	TGCGCCAGCAGCCCGAATCATAACAGGGCCCAAGAGACCCAGTACTTC	CASSPNHNRAQETQYF
TRBV19	TRBD1	TRBJ1-2	-	TGTGCCAGTAGTGGGGACAGGAATAACTATGGCTACACCTTC	CASSGDRNNYGYTF
TRBV5-4	TRBD1	TRBJ2-3	-	TGTGCCAGCAGCACGGACAGGGACGGGGATACGCAGTATTTT	CASSTDRDGDTQYF
TRBV28	-	TRBJ2-5	-	TGTGCCAGCAGTCCCCACCCGGGGGAGACCCAGTACTTC	CASSPHPGETQYF
TRBV30	-	TRBJ1-2	-	TGTGCCGTTTTCTGGGGGCTGTATGGCTACACCTTC	CAVFWGLYGYTF
TRBV6-1	TRBD1	TRBJ1-2	-	TGTGCCAGCAGAAGCCTCAACAGGGGCCATGGCTACACCTTC	CASRSLNRGHGYTF
TRBV29-1	-	TRBJ2-2	once	TGCAGCGTCAAGAGACAGTACACCGGGGAGCTGTTTTTT	CSVKRQYTGELFF
TRBV5-1	-	TRBJ2-2	-	TGCGCCAGCAGCCCTAATGCAGGGGACGTTACCGGGGAGCTGTTTTTT	CASSPNAGDVTGELFF
TRBV27	TRBD1	TRBJ1-6	-	TGTGCCAGCACGGGGACAGGGACTTCACCCCTCCACTTT	CASTGTGTSPLHF
TRBV30	-	TRBJ1-5	-	TGTGCCTGGAAAAAGGGGGGGAGCAATCAGCCCCAGCATTTT	CAWKKGGSNQPQHF
TRBV18	-	TRBJ1-2	-	TGTGCCAGCTCACGGGGAGCGGATAACTATGGCTACACCTTC	CASSRGADNYGYTF
TRBV6-6	-	TRBJ1-2	few	TGTGCCAGCAGTCCCCAGAACTATGGCTACACCTTC	CASSPQNYGYTF
TRBV7-3	-	TRBJ2-3	once	TGTGCCAGCAGCTTAACGGGGGGATTCGATACGCAGTATTTT	CASSLTGGFDTQYF
TRBV15	-	TRBJ2-5	-	TGTGCCACCAGCAGAGTGGGTCACGGGGGAGAGACCCAGTACTTC	CATSRVGHGGETQYF
TRBV9	-	TRBJ1-2	-	TGTGCCAGCAGCGTAGGACCCTCCGCCAGGCGAGTAAACTATGGCTACACCTTC	CASSVGPSARRVNYGYTF
TRBV29-1	TRBD1	TRBJ2-7	-	TGCAGCGTAGTAGACAGGGCCTACGGCGAGCAGTACTTC	CSVVDRAYGEQYF
TRBV5-8	TRBD1	TRBJ2-7	-	TGTGCCAGCAAGCAACAGGGGTCCTACGAGCAGTACTTC	CASKQQGSYEQYF
TRBV9	-	TRBJ2-7	-	TGTGCCAGCAGCGAGGGGGGCGGGGGTGCCTACGAGCAGTACTTC	CASSEGGGGAYEQYF
TRBV7-9	-	TRBJ2-4	-	TGTGCCAGCAGCTTAGCGGTACAGGGAGCCAAAAACATTCAGTACTTC	CASSLAVQGAKNIQYF
TRBV6-5	-	TRBJ2-7	-	TGTGCCAGCAGACCACAGGCCTTACATCCCTACGAGCAGTACTTC	CASRPQALHPYEQYF
TRBV28	-	TRBJ2-3	-	TGTGCCAGCAGCCGGGGGAACACAGATACGCAGTATTTT	CASSRGNTDTQYF
TRBV28	TRBD1	TRBJ2-1	-	TGTGCCAGCAGTTTGGCAGGGGGCGGAAATGAGCAGTTCTTC	CASSLAGGGNEQFF
TRBV25-1	-	TRBJ1-5	-	TGTGCCAGCAGTGATTCAGGGCAGAGTCAGCCCCAGCATTTT	CASSDSGQSQPQHF
TRBV27	-	TRBJ2-3	-	TGTGCCAGCAGCCCTCGGGACTTCCTGGGGACAGATACGCAGTATTTT	CASSPRDFLGTDTQYF
TRBV5-4	TRBD2	TRBJ2-2	-	TGTGCCAGCAGCTTGGCCGGCATTAGCGGGGGGCAGGCCGGGGAGCTGTTTTTT	CASSLAGISGGQAGELFF
TRBV6-5	-	TRBJ2-1	-	TGTGCCAGCAGTTACTCCCGGGACACTGCCCTAGGGGAGCAGTTCTTC	CASSYSRDTALGEQFF
TRBV7-6	TRBD2	TRBJ2-1	once	TGTGCCAGCAGCTTAGACCCTCTAGCGGGGGCGCCCGAGGCTCGAAATGAGCAGTTCTTC	CASSLDPLAGAPEARNEQFF
TRBV28	-	TRBJ1-5	-	TGTGCCAGCAGTTTACGACAGGCTAAGCGGGGGCCCCAGCATTTT	CASSLRQAKRGPQHF
TRBV6-1	-	TRBJ2-7	-	TGTGCCAGCAGTGACGTCCGGCTCAGCGAGCAGTACTTC	CASSDVRLSEQYF
TRBV7-6	-	TRBJ2-7	-	TGTGCCAGCAGCTTAGATCCTAACTCCTACGAGCAGTACTTC	CASSLDPNSYEQYF
TRBV10-3	-	TRBJ1-3	-	TGTGCCATCACCACGGACATTCAAGGAAACACCATATATTTT	CAITTDIQGNTIYF
TRBV6-1	TRBD1	TRBJ1-1	-	TGTGCCAGCAGTGTTGCAGGGGGCGGCACTGAAGCTTTCTTT	CASSVAGGGTEAFF
TRBV9	TRBD2	TRBJ2-3	once	TGTGCCAGCAGCGCGCGGGGGGCCCGCACAGATACGCAGTATTTT	CASSARGARTDTQYF
TRBV7-2	TRBD1	TRBJ1-2	-	TGTGCCAGCAGCTCCCGACAGGGGGAGTATGGCTACACCTTC	CASSSRQGEYGYTF
TRBV7-9	-	TRBJ1-4	-	TGTGCCAGCAGCGTTGACCGGGGAGAGAATGAAAAACTGTTTTTT	CASSVDRGENEKLFF
TRBV7-8	TRBD1	TRBJ1-1	-	TGTGCCAGCAGCCCGTTCTCGACAGGGGGCACTGAAGCTTTCTTT	CASSPFSTGGTEAFF